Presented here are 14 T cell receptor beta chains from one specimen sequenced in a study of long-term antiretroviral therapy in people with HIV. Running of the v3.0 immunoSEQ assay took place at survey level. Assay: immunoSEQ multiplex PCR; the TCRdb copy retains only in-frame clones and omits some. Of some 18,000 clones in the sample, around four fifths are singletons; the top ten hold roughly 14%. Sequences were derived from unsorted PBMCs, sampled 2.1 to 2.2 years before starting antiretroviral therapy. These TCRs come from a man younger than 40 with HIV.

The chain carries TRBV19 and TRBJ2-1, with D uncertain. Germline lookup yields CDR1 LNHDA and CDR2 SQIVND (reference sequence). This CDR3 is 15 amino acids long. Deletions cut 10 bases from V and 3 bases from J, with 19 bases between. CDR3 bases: TGTGCCACCAGTAATAGTGACCTTCGCTACAATGAGCAGTTCTTC. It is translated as CATSNSDLRYNEQFF. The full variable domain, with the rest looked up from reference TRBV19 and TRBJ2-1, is DGGITQSPKYLFRKEGQNVTLSCEQNLNHDAMYWYRQDPGQGLRLIYYSQIVNDFQKGDIAEGYSVSREKKESFPLTVTSAQKNPTAFYLCATSNSDLRYNEQFFGPGTRLTVL.

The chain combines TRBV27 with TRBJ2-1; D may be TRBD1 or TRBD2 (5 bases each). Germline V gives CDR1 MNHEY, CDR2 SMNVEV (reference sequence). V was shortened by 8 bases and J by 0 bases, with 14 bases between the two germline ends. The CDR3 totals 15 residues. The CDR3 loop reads CASGTWGSSYNEQFF. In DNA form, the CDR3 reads TGTGCCAGCGGAACATGGGGGAGCTCCTACAATGAGCAGTTCTTC.

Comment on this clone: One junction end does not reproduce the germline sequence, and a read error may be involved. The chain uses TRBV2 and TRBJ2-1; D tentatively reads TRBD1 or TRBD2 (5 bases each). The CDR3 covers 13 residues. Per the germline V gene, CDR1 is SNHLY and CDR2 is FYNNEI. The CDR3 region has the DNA TGTGCCAGCAGTGAAGGAGGGGCTAGTTGGGGCGTCTTC. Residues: CASSEGGASWGVF.

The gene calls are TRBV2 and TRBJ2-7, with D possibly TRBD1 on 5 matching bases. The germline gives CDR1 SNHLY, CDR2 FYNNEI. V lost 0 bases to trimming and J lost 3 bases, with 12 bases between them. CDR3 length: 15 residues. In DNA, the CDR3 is TGTGCCAGCAGTGAAGCAGGGGCAGACTTCTACGAGCAGTACTTC. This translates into CASSEAGADFYEQYF.

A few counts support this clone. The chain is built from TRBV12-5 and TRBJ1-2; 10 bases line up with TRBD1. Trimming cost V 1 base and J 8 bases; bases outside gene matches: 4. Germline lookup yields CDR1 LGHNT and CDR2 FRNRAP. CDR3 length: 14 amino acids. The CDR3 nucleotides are TGTGCTAGTGGTTTGGGACAGGGGGCGGGAGGCTACACCTTC. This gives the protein CASGLGQGAGGYTF.

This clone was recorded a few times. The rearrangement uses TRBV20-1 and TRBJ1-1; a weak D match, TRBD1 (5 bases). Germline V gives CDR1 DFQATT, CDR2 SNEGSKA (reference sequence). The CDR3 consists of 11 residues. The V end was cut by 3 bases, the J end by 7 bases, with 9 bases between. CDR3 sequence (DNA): TGCAGTGCTAGGGGCGACAGTGAAGCTTTCTTT. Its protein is CSARGDSEAFF.

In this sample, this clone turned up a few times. CDR3 nucleotide sequence: TGTGCCAGCAGCCCGGACAGGGTGTACGAGCAGTACTTC. Protein product: CASSPDRVYEQYF. The rearrangement links TRBV27 to TRBJ2-7; 8 bases agree with TRBD1. The CDR3 has 13 amino acids. The germline V gene encodes CDR1 MNHEY and CDR2 SMNVEV (reference sequence). V was clipped by 6 bases and J by 4 bases; unmatched bases: 5.

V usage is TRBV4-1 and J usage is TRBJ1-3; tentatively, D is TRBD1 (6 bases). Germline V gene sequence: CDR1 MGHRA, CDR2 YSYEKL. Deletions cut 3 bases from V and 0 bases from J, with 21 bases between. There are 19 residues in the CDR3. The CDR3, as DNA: TGCGCCAGCAGCCACACCCCTGGGGGGGCCTGGGGCTCTGGAAACACCATATATTTT. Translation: CASSHTPGGAWGSGNTIYF.

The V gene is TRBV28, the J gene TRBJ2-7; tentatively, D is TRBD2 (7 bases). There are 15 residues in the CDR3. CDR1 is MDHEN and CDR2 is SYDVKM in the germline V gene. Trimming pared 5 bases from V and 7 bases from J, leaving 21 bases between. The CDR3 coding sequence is TGTGCCAGCAGTCTCCGGGACAACTGGGGAGGGGAGCAGTACTTC. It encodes CASSLRDNWGGEQYF.

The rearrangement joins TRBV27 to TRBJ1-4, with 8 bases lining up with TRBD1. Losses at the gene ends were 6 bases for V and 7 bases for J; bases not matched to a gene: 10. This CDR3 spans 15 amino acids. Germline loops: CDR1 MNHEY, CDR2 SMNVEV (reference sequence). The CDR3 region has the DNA TGTGCCAGCAGCCGCCGACAGGGGATTTTTGAAAAACTGTTTTTT. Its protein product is CASSRRQGIFEKLFF.

The CDR3 region is CASSAQGMNTEAFF. In nucleotides, the CDR3 is TGTGCCAGCTCAGCACAGGGCATGAACACTGAAGCTTTCTTT. The genes are TRBV18 and TRBJ1-1; tentative D call: TRBD1 (6 bases). V dropped 5 bases and J dropped 0 bases, with 10 bases sitting between them. The CDR3 has 14 amino acids. The germline V gene has CDR1 KGHSH and CDR2 LQKENI.

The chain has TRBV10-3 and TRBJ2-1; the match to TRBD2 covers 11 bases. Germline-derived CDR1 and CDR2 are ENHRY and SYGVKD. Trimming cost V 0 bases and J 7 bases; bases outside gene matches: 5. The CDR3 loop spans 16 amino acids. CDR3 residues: CAISESSGRAGNEQFF. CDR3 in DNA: TGTGCCATCAGTGAGTCTAGCGGGAGGGCCGGAAATGAGCAGTTCTTC.

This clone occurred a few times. CDR3 amino acids: CASSVGGAVEAFF. The CDR3, as DNA: TGTGCCAGCAGCGTCGGAGGGGCAGTTGAAGCTTTCTTT. This chain uses TRBV11-3 with TRBJ1-1, with D perhaps TRBD1 (5 bases). Trimming took 5 bases from V and 7 from J, leaving 14 bases between them. Looked up from germline, CDR1 is SGHNT and CDR2 is YENEEA. The CDR3 is 13 residues long.

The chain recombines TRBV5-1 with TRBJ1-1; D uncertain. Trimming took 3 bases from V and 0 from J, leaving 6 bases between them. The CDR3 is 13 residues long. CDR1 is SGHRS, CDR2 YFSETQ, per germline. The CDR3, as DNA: TGCGCCAGCAGCTGGGGTCTGAACACTGAAGCTTTCTTT. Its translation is CASSWGLNTEAFF.